This T cell receptor (beta chain) was sequenced in a study of T cells after somatic rescue of genetic block. Sequencing used immunoSEQ multiplex PCR; TCRdb keeps in-frame clones, though not all of them. The profile covers around 52,000 clones, with approximately 96% appearing a single time and approximately 0.07% taken by the ten largest. This receptor was obtained from a child under two years old. Sequencing used peripheral blood mononuclear cells (PBMCs).

The CDR3 loop reads CASSLPRDYEQYF. CDR3 bases: TGTGCCAGCAGCTTACCCAGGGACTATGAGCAGTACTTC. The genes are TRBV7-9 and TRBJ2-7, with 7 bases lining up with TRBD2. Germline lookup yields CDR1 SEHNR and CDR2 FQNEAQ (reference sequence). This CDR3 has 13 amino acids. With 2 bases clipped from V and 7 bases from J, the junction kept 5 bases outside the gene matches.